This TCR beta chain is drawn from a study of identical twins (dated by TCRdb to 2016 to 2017). Notes on the research overall: The study deep-sequenced TCR alpha and beta repertoires from monozygotic twins, unrelated adults of various ages and cord blood to test whether fetal clonotypes persist. To rule out contamination, replicate twin experiments were performed at different times with different library preparation protocols. Overall study results and their limits: In beta out-of-frame sequences, excess twin sharing was weaker, because having fewer shared sequences lowered the signal-to-noise ratio. Conclusions relied on cross-sectional statistical analysis, since the same donors could not be followed over many years. Out-of-frame TCR alpha sequences shared between twins showed an excess of low generation-probability sequences compared with coincidental sharing between unrelated individuals. Zero-insertion analyses could be partly confounded by invariant T cells such as MAIT and iNKT, although diverse VJ usage argued against such confounding for most clonotypes. In monozygotic twins, out-of-frame TCR alpha sharing was systematically underestimated by recombination models, although the models agreed with sharing between unrelated individuals. Fewer insertions were carried by abundant cord blood beta clonotypes, a similar but weaker trend appeared in young adult naive repertoires, and no such trend appeared in memory repertoires.

Every donor in the study was a healthy Caucasian. The twin cohort consisted of three pairs of female monozygotic twins, all aged 18 to 29 years. RNA for TCR libraries was isolated from peripheral blood mononuclear cells. This clonotype was detected a few times. Its cognate antigen has yet to be identified. Base quality data are lacking; no much larger clone is found one base away. Libraries were made using 5' RACE. Sequenced on an Illumina HiSeq 2000. A universal primer binding site was introduced by template switching, and a unique molecular identifier was present in the final cDNA, enabling accurate counting of TCR cDNA molecules. First-strand cDNA for TCR alpha and beta chains was synthesized from specific primers in the conserved constant-segment region. To control for contamination, every cDNA library carried two barcodes: a SMART-Mk sample barcode plus Illumina barcodes. Two successive PCR steps introduced TruSeq adapter sequences along with Illumina sample barcodes. Sequencing of the TCR alpha and beta cDNA libraries was done on the Illumina HiSeq platform using custom primers. Turning to the authors' computational methods: MiGEC was used to process raw reads and extract unique molecular identifiers, and MiXCR was used to find CDR3 positions. For each individual, recombination models were inferred using an EM algorithm with the repgenHMM and IGoR tools. The analysis of shared clonotypes was done with the tcR package in R, with sharing normalized by the product of cloneset sizes. To study raw recombination free of thymic and clonal selection effects, out-of-frame nonproductive sequences were analyzed. TCRdb reworked the public reads: Q25 trimming with fastp, MiXCR clone assembly, productive beta chains retained. Identical CDR3 protein sequences are pooled into one entry, listed with their most common genes and DNA. V and J calls and clone size were set by TCRdb, not the authors. For this sample there are approximately 890,000 distinct CDR3 sequences; over 9% appear just once. Around 1.5% of the sample is in the top ten clones.

The junction shows trimming of 4 bases on V and 7 bases on J, and the gene matches do not reach 9 bases of it. Sequences MDHEN (CDR1) and SYDVKM (CDR2) are obtained from the germline V gene. The CDR3 numbers 15 residues from cysteine through phenylalanine. Solely the CDR3 DNA is kept, with 45 bases framed from the first base. The sample was also linked to a second study, of yellow fever vaccine responses in identical twins. Taken from the second paper: According to the authors, the vaccine-induced T cell response in identical twins seemed to be partly convergent and partly specific to each individual. The study precisely tracked vaccine-responding T cell clones in identical twins.

This TCR was sampled from a woman under 30 in good health. Here the chain combines TRBV28 and TRBJ2-5; TRBD1 fits 10 bases in the junction. The sample taken for sequencing was PBMCs. The encoded CDR3 is CASSSPRTGGGTQYF. The bases read TGTGCCAGCAGTTCTCCCCGGACAGGGGGAGGGACCCAGTACTTC.